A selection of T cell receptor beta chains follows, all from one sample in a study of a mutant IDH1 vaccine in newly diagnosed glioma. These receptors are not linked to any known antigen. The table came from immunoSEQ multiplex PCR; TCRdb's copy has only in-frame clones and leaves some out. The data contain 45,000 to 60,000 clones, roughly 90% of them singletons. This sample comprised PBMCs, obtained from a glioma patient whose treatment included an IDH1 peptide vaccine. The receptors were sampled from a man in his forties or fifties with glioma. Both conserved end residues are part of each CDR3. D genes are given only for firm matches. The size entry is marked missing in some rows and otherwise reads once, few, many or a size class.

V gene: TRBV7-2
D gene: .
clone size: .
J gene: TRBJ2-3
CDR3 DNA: TGTGCCAGCAGCTTAGCGCTGAGTCCGAGGACGCAGTATTTT
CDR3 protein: CASSLALSPRTQYF

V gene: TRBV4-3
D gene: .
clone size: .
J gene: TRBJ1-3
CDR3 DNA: TGCGCCAGCAGCCAAGATACCGGAAACACCATATATTTT
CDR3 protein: CASSQDTGNTIYF

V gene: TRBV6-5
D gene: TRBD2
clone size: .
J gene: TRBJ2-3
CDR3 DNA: TGTGCCAGCAGTCAACCTAGCGGGCCCACAGATACGCAGTATTTT
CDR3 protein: CASSQPSGPTDTQYF

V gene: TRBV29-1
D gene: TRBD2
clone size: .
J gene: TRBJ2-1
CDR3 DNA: TGCAGCGTTGAAGATATCACTAGCGGGAGGTCTAACAATGAGCAGTTCTTC
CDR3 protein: CSVEDITSGRSNNEQFF

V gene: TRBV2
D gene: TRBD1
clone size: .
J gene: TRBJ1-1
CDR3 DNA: TGTGCCAGCAACCGAGGACAGGGCGGCACTGAAGCTTTCTTT
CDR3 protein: CASNRGQGGTEAFF

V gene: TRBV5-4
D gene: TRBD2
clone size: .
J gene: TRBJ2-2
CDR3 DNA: TGTGCCAGCAGCTCCAAGCGGGAGGGCCCTCGGACCGGGGAGCTGTTTTTT
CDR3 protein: CASSSKREGPRTGELFF

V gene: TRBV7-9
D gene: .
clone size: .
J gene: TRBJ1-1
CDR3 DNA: TGTGCCAGCAGCTTAGATTCCCTTTACGGTGCAGCTTTCTTT
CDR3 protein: CASSLDSLYGAAFF

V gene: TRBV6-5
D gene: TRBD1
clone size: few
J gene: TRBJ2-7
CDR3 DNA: TGTGCCAGCAGTTGGACAGGGGGCTACGAGCAGTACTTC
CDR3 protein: CASSWTGGYEQYF

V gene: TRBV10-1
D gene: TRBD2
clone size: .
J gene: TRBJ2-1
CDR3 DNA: TGCGCCAGCAGTGTAGCGGGGGAGTCCTACAATGAGCAGTTCTTC
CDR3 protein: CASSVAGESYNEQFF

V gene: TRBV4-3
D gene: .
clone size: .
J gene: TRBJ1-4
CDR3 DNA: TGCGCCAGCAGCCAAGTACTCAGGGCCGTTGAAAAACTGTTTTTT
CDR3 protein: CASSQVLRAVEKLFF

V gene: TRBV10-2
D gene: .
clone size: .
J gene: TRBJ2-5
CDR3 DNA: TGCGCCAGCGGATCCCCGAGACTAGTCCAAGAGACCCAGTACTTC
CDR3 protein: CASGSPRLVQETQYF

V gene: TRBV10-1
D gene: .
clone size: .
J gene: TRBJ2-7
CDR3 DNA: TGCGCCAACCTGAGTGTGGATAATGGGCCAGGGGATCCGTACGAGCAGTACTTC
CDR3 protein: CANLSVDNGPGDPYEQYF

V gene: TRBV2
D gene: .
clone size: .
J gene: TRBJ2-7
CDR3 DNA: TGTGCCAGCAGTGACAGCTCAAACGAGCAGTACTTC
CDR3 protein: CASSDSSNEQYF

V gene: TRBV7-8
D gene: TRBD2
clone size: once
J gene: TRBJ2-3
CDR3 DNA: TGTGCCAGCGGGGGGGAGCGCTACACAGATACGCAGTATTTT
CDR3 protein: CASGGERYTDTQYF

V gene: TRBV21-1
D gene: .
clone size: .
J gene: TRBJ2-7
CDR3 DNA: TGTGCCAGCAGCAAAGCGCTTTTAGGGGGCTACGAGCAGTACTTC
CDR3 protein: CASSKALLGGYEQYF

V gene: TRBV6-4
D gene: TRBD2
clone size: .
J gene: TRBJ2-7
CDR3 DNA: TGTGCCAGCAGTGACTCCTGCGGACTAGCGGGGGTACTAGACGAGCAGTACTTC
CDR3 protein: CASSDSCGLAGVLDEQYF

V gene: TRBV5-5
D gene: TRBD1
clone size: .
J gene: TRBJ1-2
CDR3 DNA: TGTGCCAGCAGCTGGGGACAGGGCAATGGCTACACCTTC
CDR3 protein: CASSWGQGNGYTF

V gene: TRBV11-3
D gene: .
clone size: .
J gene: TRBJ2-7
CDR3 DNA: TGTGCCAGCAGCCCCCGGGACAACGTCTACGAGCAGTACTTC
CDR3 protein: CASSPRDNVYEQYF

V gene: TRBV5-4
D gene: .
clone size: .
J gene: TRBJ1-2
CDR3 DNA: TGTGCCAGCAGCTTGGAGGCGGTGGGCTATGGCTACACCTTC
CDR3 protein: CASSLEAVGYGYTF

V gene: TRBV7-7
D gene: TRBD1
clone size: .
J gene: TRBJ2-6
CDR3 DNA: TGTGCTAGCAGCCCTGACAGGGGTGGGGCCAACGTCCTGACTTTC
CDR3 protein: CASSPDRGGANVLTF

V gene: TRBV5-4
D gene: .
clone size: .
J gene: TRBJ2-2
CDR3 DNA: TGTGCCAGCAGCCGACAGCCCACCGGGGAGCTGTTTTTT
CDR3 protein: CASSRQPTGELFF

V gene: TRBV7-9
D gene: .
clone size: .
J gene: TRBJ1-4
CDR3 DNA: TGTGCCAGCAGCGGTCCGGCTGGGTCTACTAATGAAAAACTGTTTTTT
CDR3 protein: CASSGPAGSTNEKLFF

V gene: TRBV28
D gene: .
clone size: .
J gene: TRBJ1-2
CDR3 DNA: TGTGCCAGCAGTCTCGGCATCCGCTCTAACTATGGCTACACCTTC
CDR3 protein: CASSLGIRSNYGYTF

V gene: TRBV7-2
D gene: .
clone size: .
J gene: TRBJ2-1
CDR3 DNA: TGTGCCAGCAGCTTATCGATCGACAATGAGCAGTTCTTC
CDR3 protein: CASSLSIDNEQFF

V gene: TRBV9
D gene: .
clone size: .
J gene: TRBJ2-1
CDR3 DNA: TGTGCCAGCAGCGTATTAATAGTCCCCGGATTTCTGGGATACAATGAGCAGTTCTTC
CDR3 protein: CASSVLIVPGFLGYNEQFF

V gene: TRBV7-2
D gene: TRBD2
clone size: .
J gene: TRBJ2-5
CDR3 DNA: TGTGCCAGCAGCTTGCATTCCGGGAGGCAGACCCAGTACTTC
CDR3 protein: CASSLHSGRQTQYF

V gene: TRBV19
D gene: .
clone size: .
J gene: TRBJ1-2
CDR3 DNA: TGTGCCAGTAGTACACACGGGGCCGGGAGCTATGGCTACACCTTC
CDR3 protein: CASSTHGAGSYGYTF

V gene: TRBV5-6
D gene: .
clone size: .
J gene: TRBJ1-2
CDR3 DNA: TGTGCCAGCAGCTTGGGCGGAGGAGGGGGCTATGGCTACACCTTC
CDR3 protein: CASSLGGGGGYGYTF

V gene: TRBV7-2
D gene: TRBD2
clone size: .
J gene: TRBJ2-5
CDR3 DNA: TGTGCCAGCAGCTCATATGGGGTGGGGGAGGGCCTTGGGGAGACCCAGTACTTC
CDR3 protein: CASSSYGVGEGLGETQYF

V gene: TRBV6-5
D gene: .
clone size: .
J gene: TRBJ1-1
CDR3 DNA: TGTGCCAGCAGTTACTCGGCAGGAGTGAACACTGAAGCTTTCTTT
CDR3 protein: CASSYSAGVNTEAFF

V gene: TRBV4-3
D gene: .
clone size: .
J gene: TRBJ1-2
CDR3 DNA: TGCGCCAGCAGCCAAACCCCGGAGGCTAAAAATTCTGGCTACACCTTC
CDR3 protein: CASSQTPEAKNSGYTF